This TCR beta chain was profiled in a study of response to subunit inactivated influenza vaccine. One entry per CDR3 protein, called by TCRdb with MiXCR from the RT-PCR reads. The profile shows about half a million distinct CDR3 sequences, 10% to 11% of them singletons. Study-level results: It was suggested by the authors that few new T cells are recruited by each seasonal influenza vaccination.

With respect to this clonotype: No antigen is known for it.

This receptor was taken from a man between 50 and 59 years old who received an inactivated influenza vaccine. The sequencing used PBMCs from blood, collected roughly 45 days after vaccination.

CDR3 sequence reads: CASSLDLGGTGISYEQYF. DNA of the CDR3: TGTGCCAGCAGCTTAGATTTAGGCGGGACAGGGATCTCCTACGAGCAGTACTTC. The J gene is TRBJ2-7, the V gene TRBV11-2, with TRBD1 identical over 9 bases. Germline values: CDR1 SGHAT, CDR2 FQNNGV. The CDR3 has 18 residues. After removal of 0 bases from V and 0 bases from J, the junction contained 9 bases not matched to a gene.